A selection of T cell receptor beta chains follows, all from one sample in a study of graft-versus-host responses after intestinal transplantation. Produced via immunoSEQ multiplex PCR; TCRdb's table is partial and in-frame only. The repertoire includes 99,000 or so clones, about 82% of them detected once, and 1.4% sits in the top ten. Sequences were derived from PBMCs, sampled 255 days after intestinal transplant. The receptors shown here come from a human patient who received an intestinal transplant, so some T cells may come from the graft donor. Both conserved end residues are part of each CDR3. D genes are given only for firm matches.

>TRBV27|15|TRBJ2-7|-
CASSLSPDGTYEQYF
TGTGCCAGCAGTTTATCCCCCGACGGCACCTACGAGCAGTACTTC
>TRBV28|16|TRBJ2-5|-
CASSLWPRGGQETQYF
TGTGCCAGCAGTTTATGGCCTCGGGGCGGGCAAGAGACCCAGTACTTC
>TRBV5-4|13|TRBJ2-7|-
CASSFGQAYEQYF
TGTGCCAGCAGCTTCGGTCAGGCGTACGAGCAGTACTTC
>TRBV5-4|16|TRBJ2-3|TRBD1
CASRGGLTGLGDTQYF
TGTGCCAGCCGGGGCGGGTTGACAGGGTTGGGAGATACGCAGTATTTT
>TRBV2|14|TRBJ2-3|-
CASSGGVATDTQYF
TGTGCCAGCAGTGGGGGGGTAGCCACAGATACGCAGTATTTT
>TRBV7-9|15|TRBJ1-2|TRBD1
CASSLRDSPNYGYTF
TGTGCCAGCAGCTTACGGGACAGCCCTAACTATGGCTACACCTTC
>TRBV19|14|TRBJ1-6|-
CASSIEGNNSPLHF
TGTGCCAGTAGTATAGAGGGCAATAATTCACCCCTCCACTTT
>TRBV5-1|13|TRBJ2-7|-
CASSLPRGGEQYF
TGCGCCAGCAGCTTGCCCCGAGGCGGCGAGCAGTACTTC
>TRBV5-1|15|TRBJ2-1|-
CASSPLAATYNEQFF
TGCGCCAGCAGTCCGCTAGCAGCTACTTACAATGAGCAGTTCTTC
>TRBV6-1|14|TRBJ2-7|-
CASSEEPPVYEQYF
TGTGCCAGCAGTGAAGAACCGCCGGTCTACGAGCAGTACTTC
>TRBV4-1|16|TRBJ2-1|TRBD2
CASSQGRGLAPNEQFF
TGCGCCAGCAGCCAAGGTCGGGGACTAGCGCCGAATGAGCAGTTCTTC